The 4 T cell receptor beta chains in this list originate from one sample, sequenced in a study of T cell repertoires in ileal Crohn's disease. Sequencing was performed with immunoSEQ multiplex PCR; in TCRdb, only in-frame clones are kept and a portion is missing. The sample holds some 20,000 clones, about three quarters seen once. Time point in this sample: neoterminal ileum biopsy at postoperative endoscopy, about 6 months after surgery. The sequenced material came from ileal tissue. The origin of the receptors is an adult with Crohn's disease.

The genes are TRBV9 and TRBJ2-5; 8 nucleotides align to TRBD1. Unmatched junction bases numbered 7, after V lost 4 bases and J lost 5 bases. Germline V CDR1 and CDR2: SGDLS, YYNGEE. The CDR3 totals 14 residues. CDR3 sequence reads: CASSPGQVRETQYF. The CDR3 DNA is TGTGCCAGCAGCCCGGGACAGGTCCGCGAGACCCAGTACTTC. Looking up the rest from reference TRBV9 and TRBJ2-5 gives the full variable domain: DSGVTQTPKHLITATGQRVTLRCSPRSGDLSVYWYQQSLDQGLQFLIQYYNGEERAKGNILERFSAQQFPDLHSELNLSSLELGDSALYFCASSPGQVRETQYFGPGTRLLVL.

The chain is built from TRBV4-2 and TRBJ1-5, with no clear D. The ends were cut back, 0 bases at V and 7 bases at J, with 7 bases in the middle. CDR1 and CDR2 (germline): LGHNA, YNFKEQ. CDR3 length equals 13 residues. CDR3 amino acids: CASSQDPGQPQHF. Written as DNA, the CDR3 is TGTGCCAGCAGCCAAGATCCGGGACAGCCCCAGCATTTT.

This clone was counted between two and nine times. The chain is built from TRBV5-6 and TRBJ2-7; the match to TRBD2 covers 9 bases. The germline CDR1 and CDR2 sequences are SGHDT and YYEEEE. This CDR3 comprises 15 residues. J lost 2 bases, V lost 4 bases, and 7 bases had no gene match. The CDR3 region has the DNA TGTGCCAGCAGCCCTCGGGGACTAGCCCCCTACGAGCAGTACTTC. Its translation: CASSPRGLAPYEQYF.

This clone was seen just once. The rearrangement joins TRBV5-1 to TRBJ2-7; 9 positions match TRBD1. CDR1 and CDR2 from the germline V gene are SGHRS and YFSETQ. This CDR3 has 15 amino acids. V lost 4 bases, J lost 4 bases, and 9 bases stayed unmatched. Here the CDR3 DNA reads TGCGCCAGCAGCCCCACGGGACAGGGCTTGTACGAGCAGTACTTC. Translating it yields CASSPTGQGLYEQYF. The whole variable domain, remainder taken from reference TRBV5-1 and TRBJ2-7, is KAGVTQTPRYLIKTRGQQVTLSCSPISGHRSVSWYQQTPGQGLQFLFEYFSETQRNKGNFPGRFSGRQFSNSRSEMNVSTLELGDSALYLCASSPTGQGLYEQYFGPGTRLTVT.